This T cell receptor (beta chain) was obtained from a study of cytomegalovirus exposure and HLA in healthy donors. Germline CDR1 and CDR2: SNHLY and FYNNEI. V shed 4 bases and J shed 1 base, with 8 bases lying between them. This CDR3 comprises 13 residues. PCR primers comprised 60 Vbeta and 13 Jbeta primers. TCRdb's copy holds only in-frame clones and misses some; the assay was immunoSEQ multiplex PCR. The table shows 110,000 to 150,000 clones, with roughly 10% occurring only once. The sequence derives from a male donor in good health and CMV-seronegative. The sequenced sample was PBMCs. This rearrangement joins TRBV2 to TRBJ2-7, with TRBD2 as a possible D gene (5 bases). This chain's CDR3 is CASSGTLSYEQYF. CDR3 nucleotides: TGTGCCAGCAGTGGGACTCTGTCCTACGAGCAGTACTTC.